The 27 T cell receptor beta chains in this list originate from one sample, sequenced in a study of T-cell memory formation after mild COVID-19. TCRdb reprocessed the 5' RACE reads with MiXCR, giving one entry per CDR3 protein. Of under 350,000 distinct CDR3 sequences in the sample, 16% were seen once. Input material: PBMCs or a T cell subset sorted from them (not recorded which). All receptors come from a man aged 18 to 29 who had mild COVID-19 (a few samples of this study predate the infection). Cell type and time point are not known.

This clonotype was observed a handful of times. The chain couples TRBV5-4 to TRBJ2-1; D possibly corresponds to TRBD1 (7 bases). Trimming stripped 4 bases from V and 10 bases from J, with 12 bases between. This CDR3 is 12 amino acids long. Germline CDR1 is SGHNT and CDR2 is YYREEE (reference sequence). The DNA of the CDR3 is TGTGCCAGCAGCCTGGAGGGACAGGAGCAGTTCTTC. It translates to CASSLEGQEQFF.

The chain links TRBV5-1 to TRBJ2-1; D may correspond to TRBD1 or TRBD2 (6 bases each). Germline CDR1 SGHRS, CDR2 YFSETQ. The CDR3 is 14 amino acids. V lost 4 bases and J 5 bases, leaving 13 bases between the germline ends. The CDR3: CASSRGLGNNEQFF. In DNA form, the CDR3 reads TGCGCCAGCAGCCGGGGGCTGGGGAACAATGAGCAGTTCTTC.

In this sample, this clonotype turned up a few times. This sequence joins TRBV29-1 and TRBJ2-7; 7 bases fit TRBD1. The junction had 7 bases not matched to a gene; V was cut back by 6 bases and J by 2 bases. This CDR3 region has 13 residues. CDR1 is SQVTM and CDR2 is ANQGSEA in the germline V gene. The CDR3 reads CSVEKQGTYEQYF. The CDR3 coding sequence is TGCAGCGTGGAAAAACAGGGGACCTACGAGCAGTACTTC.

This clonotype was picked up many times. V is TRBV4-2 and J is TRBJ2-5; TRBD2 agrees at 12 bases. The V segment lost 0 bases and the J segment 4 bases; nucleotides outside the gene matches: 6. Germline V gene data show CDR1 as LGHNA and CDR2 as YNFKEQ. The CDR3 sequence is 17 residues long. The CDR3 region has the DNA TGTGCCAGCAGCCAAGATGGCACTAGCGGGGGGAGAGAGACCCAGTACTTC. The encoded protein is CASSQDGTSGGRETQYF.

The chain couples TRBV5-1 to TRBJ2-4, with D unclear. Germline loops: CDR1 SGHRS, CDR2 YFSETQ. The CDR3 sequence is 14 residues long. With 0 bases removed from V and 0 bases from J, the gap between germline ends came to 4 bases. CDR3 coding DNA: TGCGCCAGCAGCTTGGACTTAGCCAAAAACATTCAGTACTTC. Its translation is CASSLDLAKNIQYF. The full variable domain, its missing parts supplied by reference TRBV5-1 and TRBJ2-4, is KAGVTQTPRYLIKTRGQQVTLSCSPISGHRSVSWYQQTPGQGLQFLFEYFSETQRNKGNFPGRFSGRQFSNSRSEMNVSTLELGDSALYLCASSLDLAKNIQYFGAGTRLSVL.

The genes are TRBV10-3 and TRBJ2-6; D remains ambiguous. V was clipped by 3 bases and J by 3 bases, with 9 bases between them. The CDR3 has 15 amino acids. Germline lookup yields CDR1 ENHRY and CDR2 SYGVKD. CDR3 DNA: TGTGCCATCAGTGACTCTCTAAGTGGGGCCAACGTCCTGACTTTC. Its protein product is CAISDSLSGANVLTF.

The chain is built from TRBV12-3 or TRBV12-4 and TRBJ1-3; D remains unclear. The CDR3 covers 14 residues. V lost 3 bases and J lost 9, with 15 bases in between. For the CDR3, the DNA is TGTGCCAGCAGTTTCCAGGCATCTTTGGGCACCATATATTTT. The encoded protein is CASSFQASLGTIYF.

CDR3 bases: TGTGCCAGCAGCTTCTACTCTAGCACAGATACGCAGTATTTT. This codes for CASSFYSSTDTQYF. The V call is TRBV5-6, the J call TRBJ2-3; D ambiguous. Per germline, CDR1 SGHDT and CDR2 YYEEEE. Trimming stripped 2 bases from V and 0 bases from J, with 7 bases between. CDR3 size: 14 residues. Based on the CDR3 plus reference TRBV5-6 and TRBJ2-3, the full variable domain is DAGVTQSPTHLIKTRGQQVTLRCSPKSGHDTVSWYQQALGQGPQFIFQYYEEEERQRGNFPDRFSGHQFPNYSSELNVNALLLGDSALYLCASSFYSSTDTQYFGPGTRLTVL.

Only a few counts were recorded for this clonotype. The rearrangement uses TRBV5-1 and TRBJ2-2, with 10 nucleotides matching TRBD1. Trimming removed 4 bases from V and 5 bases from J; junction bases left unmatched: 5. Germline CDR1 SGHRS, CDR2 YFSETQ. The CDR3 totals 15 residues. CDR3 protein: CASSDRDRGTGELFF. The DNA of the CDR3 is TGCGCCAGCAGCGACCGGGACAGGGGAACCGGGGAGCTGTTTTTT.

The chain joins TRBV30 to TRBJ1-3, with D maybe TRBD1 (5 bases). The CDR3 totals 14 residues. V lost 3 bases, J lost 3 bases, and 12 bases lay in between. CDR1 and CDR2 (germline): GTSNPN, SVGIG (reference sequence). The CDR3 here is CAWSGRDVGNTIYF. The CDR3 DNA is TGTGCCTGGAGCGGCAGGGATGTTGGAAACACCATATATTTT.

This clonotype was seen only a few times. The V gene is TRBV29-1, the J gene TRBJ2-7, with TRBD1 matching 8 bases. Losses at the gene ends were 7 bases for V and 9 bases for J; bases not matched to a gene: 11. Germline V gives CDR1 SQVTM, CDR2 ANQGSEA. CDR3 size: 12 residues. The CDR3 sequence is CSAGQEKIVQYF. The CDR3 coding sequence is TGCAGCGCGGGACAGGAAAAAATCGTGCAGTACTTC.

This clonotype was counted only a few times. The genes are TRBV5-4 and TRBJ2-5; 14 bases align to TRBD2. Trimming cost V 9 bases and J 13 bases; bases outside gene matches: 11. The CDR3 consists of 13 residues. The germline CDR1 and CDR2 sequences are SGHNT and YYREEE (reference sequence). The CDR3 spells CATGTSGGSRRYF. CDR3 in DNA: TGTGCCACCGGGACTAGCGGGGGTTCCCGCCGGTACTTC.

This clonotype was counted between two and nine times. This CDR3 is CASSFGGPRETQYF. The CDR3 coding sequence is TGTGCCAGCAGCTTCGGGGGACCACGCGAGACCCAGTACTTC. V and J are TRBV7-3 and TRBJ2-5; possible D gene TRBD2, 6 bases. V lost 3 bases and J lost 5, with 13 bases in between. CDR3 length: 14 amino acids. CDR1 is SGHTA, CDR2 FQGTGA, per germline.

The gene calls are TRBV4-3 and TRBJ1-1; D uncertain. Trimming stripped 1 base from V and 4 bases from J, with 10 bases between. The CDR3 is 14 residues long. Germline values: CDR1 LGHNA, CDR2 YSLEER. The CDR3 sequence is CASSQGKYFTEAFF. CDR3 nucleotide sequence: TGCGCCAGCAGCCAAGGCAAGTACTTCACTGAAGCTTTCTTT.

The V gene is TRBV6-5, the J gene TRBJ1-6; D is possibly TRBD1 (5 bases). The CDR3 runs 15 residues. Germline V lookup: CDR1 MNHEY, CDR2 SVGAGI. The V end lost 0 bases, the J end lost 9 bases, and 12 bases lay between the germline ends. CDR3 sequence reads: CASSYSQGLGSPLHF. The CDR3 DNA is TGTGCCAGCAGTTACTCGCAGGGCCTCGGTTCACCCCTCCACTTT.

This clonotype came up a few times. The genes are TRBV6-6 and TRBJ2-7; D perhaps matches TRBD2 (5 bases). Trimming pared 5 bases from V and 2 bases from J, leaving 19 bases between. Germline-derived CDR1 and CDR2 are MNHNY and SVGAGI (reference sequence). The CDR3 is 16 amino acids. CDR3 sequence (DNA): TGTGCCAGCAGTACTACCCGAGGGCGAGGTCCCTACGAGCAGTACTTC. Amino acids: CASSTTRGRGPYEQYF.

This clonotype came up a few times. The V call is TRBV12-3 or TRBV12-4, the J call TRBJ2-2; unclear D gene. The CDR3 has 14 amino acids. The V end was cut by 7 bases, the J end by 2 bases, with 11 bases between. CDR3 in amino acids: CASTSTANTGELFF. CDR3 nucleotide sequence: TGTGCCAGCACCTCGACTGCAAACACCGGGGAGCTGTTTTTT.

This rearrangement joins TRBV4-3 to TRBJ2-1, with D tentatively TRBD1 (5 bases). The germline CDR1 and CDR2 sequences are LGHNA and YSLEER. The V end was cut by 1 base, the J end by 3 bases, with 13 bases between. The CDR3 has 16 residues. The CDR3 region is CASSQGWAGYYNEQFF. As DNA, the CDR3 is TGCGCCAGCAGCCAAGGTTGGGCAGGGTACTACAATGAGCAGTTCTTC.

This clonotype was counted a few times. The chain couples TRBV29-1 to TRBJ2-2, with 8 bases lining up with TRBD2. CDR1 is SQVTM, CDR2 ANQGSEA, per germline. The V gene end was trimmed by 2 bases and the J gene end by 0 bases; junction bases not matched to a gene: 2. The CDR3 sequence is 15 residues long. Written as DNA, the CDR3 is TGCAGCGTTGAACCTAGCGGGTCGAACACCGGGGAGCTGTTTTTT. It is translated as CSVEPSGSNTGELFF.

This clonotype was observed at least ten times. The rearrangement joins TRBV12-3 or TRBV12-4 to TRBJ2-3; D perhaps matches TRBD2 (5 bases). This CDR3 comprises 15 residues. V shed 6 bases and J shed 0 bases, with 13 bases lying between them. This CDR3 is CASSLWGASTDTQYF. The CDR3 nucleotides read TGTGCCAGCAGCCTCTGGGGAGCTAGCACAGATACGCAGTATTTT.

This chain connects TRBV11-2 to TRBJ1-2; 7 nucleotides agree with TRBD1. V lost 5 bases and J lost 0; bases outside the gene matches: 9. The CDR3 contains 16 residues. Germline V lookup: CDR1 SGHAT, CDR2 FQNNGV. CDR3 amino acids: CASSPRGDRPNYGYTF. The CDR3, as DNA: TGTGCCAGCAGCCCGCGTGGGGACAGACCTAACTATGGCTACACCTTC.

This clonotype was detected only a few times. V gene TRBV5-1 combines with J gene TRBJ1-1; D uncertain. V shed 0 bases and J shed 1 base, with 7 bases lying between them. CDR1 and CDR2 (germline): SGHRS, YFSETQ. The CDR3 extends over 14 amino acids. Written as DNA, the CDR3 is TGCGCCAGCAGCTTGGTTCCTGGGAACACTGAAGCTTTCTTT. This encodes CASSLVPGNTEAFF.

This clonotype was seen a few times. The chain links TRBV27 to TRBJ2-7; 10 bases match TRBD1. Germline V gene lookup returns CDR1 MNHEY and CDR2 SMNVEV (reference sequence). This CDR3 spans 15 amino acids. The junction had 3 bases not matched to a gene; V was cut back by 2 bases and J by 2 bases. CDR3 nucleotides: TGTGCCAGCAGTTTAGGACAGGGGGGTACCTACGAGCAGTACTTC. Its translation is CASSLGQGGTYEQYF.

V and J are TRBV4-3 and TRBJ2-1, with D perhaps being TRBD1 or TRBD2 (5 bases each). The CDR3 runs to 14 residues. Germline loops: CDR1 LGHNA, CDR2 YSLEER. V lost 0 bases and J lost 7, with 10 bases in between. This chain's CDR3 is CASSQESWGNEQFF. The CDR3 DNA follows: TGCGCCAGCAGCCAAGAAAGTTGGGGGAATGAGCAGTTCTTC.

At least ten counts were recorded for this clonotype. J is TRBJ2-1 and V is TRBV7-9; D gene ambiguous. Trimming pared 5 bases from V and 9 bases from J, leaving 11 bases between. This CDR3 is 12 amino acids long. CDR1 and CDR2 (germline): SEHNR, FQNEAQ (reference sequence). The CDR3 sequence: CASSPPVGEQFF. The CDR3 DNA is TGTGCCAGCAGCCCTCCCGTCGGTGAGCAGTTCTTC.

The rearrangement uses TRBV9 and TRBJ2-3, with D unresolved. Germline CDR1 SGDLS, CDR2 YYNGEE. V was pared by 4 bases and J by 0 bases, with 9 bases between. The CDR3 is 14 residues long. The CDR3 loop is CASSTTTSTDTQYF. The CDR3 DNA is TGTGCCAGCAGCACTACGACTAGCACAGATACGCAGTATTTT.

This clonotype was seen a handful of times. The CDR3: CASTASTVGELFF. CDR3 nucleotide sequence: TGTGCCAGCACCGCGTCCACGGTCGGGGAGCTGTTTTTT. The rearrangement uses TRBV27 and TRBJ2-2; no clear D. Germline V CDR1 and CDR2: MNHEY, SMNVEV (reference sequence). V lost 7 bases to trimming and J lost 7 bases, with 13 bases between them. The CDR3 has 13 residues.